These 21 T cell receptor beta chains were all obtained from the same sample, sequenced in a study of human T cells and chemical hapten exposure. TCRdb independently ran MiXCR on the RACE reads; one entry per CDR3 protein. The sample carries 30,000 to 40,000 distinct CDR3 sequences, around 12% recorded once. Time point noted: pre-sensitization, week 0. Specified treatment: therapeutic diphenylcyclopropenone sensitization with weekly scalp DPC. The authors' total RNA extraction used unfractionated whole blood. The sequencing here drew on whole blood, taken in connection with sensitization to the hapten diphenylcyclopropenone (DPC). The receptors originated from a woman aged 40 to 50 with alopecia areata. Some clones in this sample may be carry-over from other donors' samples.

This clonotype has a count of ten or more. The V and J genes are TRBV6-5 and TRBJ1-1, with D possibly matching TRBD1 (6 bases). There are 11 residues in the CDR3. V lost 2 bases to trimming and J lost 8 bases, with 6 bases between them. CDR1 MNHEY and CDR2 SVGAGI come from the germline V gene. Here the CDR3 DNA reads TGTGCCAGCAGTTACCAGGGGGAAGCTTTCTTT. Its protein product is CASSYQGEAFF.

The chain has TRBV10-1 and TRBJ2-7; D unresolved. In germline, CDR1 is WNHNN, CDR2 SYGVQD (reference sequence). The CDR3 is 12 residues long. V dropped 3 bases and J dropped 0 bases, with 3 bases sitting between them. The CDR3 bases are TGCGCCAGCAGTGACCTCTCCTACGAGCAGTACTTC. Its protein is CASSDLSYEQYF.

V is TRBV29-1 and J is TRBJ2-5, with TRBD2 as a possible D gene (6 bases). Deletions cut 6 bases from V and 3 bases from J, with 11 bases between. The V gene's germline CDR1 is SQVTM and CDR2 ANQGSEA. The CDR3 length is 12 residues. As DNA, the CDR3 is TGCAGCGTCCTTAGCGGCAAAGAGACCCAGTACTTC. Protein sequence: CSVLSGKETQYF.

At least ten counts were recorded for this clonotype. At one of its ends the junction is not consistent with the germline gene, which may arise from a read error. V is TRBV24-1 and J is TRBJ2-1, with D possibly TRBD1 on 5 matching bases. The CDR3 extends over 12 amino acids. Per germline, CDR1 KGHDR and CDR2 SFDVKD. The CDR3 spells CATSDLAGRLVF. In DNA form, the CDR3 reads TGTGCCACCAGTGATTTGGCAGGGCGGCTGGTCTTC.

This clonotype showed up many times. The chain recombines TRBV5-6 with TRBJ2-1, with D perhaps TRBD1 (6 bases). Trimming pared 3 bases from V and 1 base from J, leaving 14 bases between. The CDR3 is made up of 16 amino acids. Germline loops: CDR1 SGHDT, CDR2 YYEEEE. CDR3 residues: CASSSGGGFSYNEQFF. In DNA, the CDR3 is TGTGCCAGCAGCTCAGGTGGGGGCTTTTCCTACAATGAGCAGTTCTTC.

The V gene is TRBV7-9, the J gene TRBJ2-1, with a tentative D call TRBD2 (5 bases). V dropped 7 bases and J dropped 2 bases, with 15 bases sitting between them. This CDR3 has 15 amino acids. CDR1 is SEHNR and CDR2 is FQNEAQ in the germline V gene (reference sequence). CDR3 bases: TGTGCCAGCAACCTAGCTATGGGTACCTACAATGAGCAGTTCTTC. Amino acid sequence: CASNLAMGTYNEQFF.

This clonotype has a count of ten or more. The chain couples TRBV11-2 to TRBJ2-2, with TRBD1 matching over 8 bases. This CDR3 comprises 15 residues. Per the germline V gene, CDR1 is SGHAT and CDR2 is FQNNGV. V trimming: 2 bases; J trimming: 3 bases; junction bases outside the gene matches: 2. CDR3 nucleotide sequence: TGTGCCAGCAGCTTACAGGGGGCCGACACCGGGGAGCTGTTTTTT. Translated: CASSLQGADTGELFF.

The chain recombines TRBV2 with TRBJ1-2; D is undetermined. The CDR3 runs 13 residues. The germline gives CDR1 SNHLY, CDR2 FYNNEI. V was pared by 1 base and J by 4 bases, with 7 bases between. The CDR3 region is CASSEVGSYGYTF. CDR3 nucleotides: TGTGCCAGCAGTGAAGTGGGGAGCTATGGCTACACCTTC.

The J gene is TRBJ2-5, the V gene TRBV29-1; D remains ambiguous. This CDR3 is 13 amino acids long. CDR1 and CDR2 from the germline V gene are SQVTM and ANQGSEA. The ends were cut back, 8 bases at V and 0 bases at J, with 13 bases in the middle. Written as DNA, the CDR3 is TGCAGCTCTTTGGACGGATACCAAGAGACCCAGTACTTC. As protein: CSSLDGYQETQYF. Complete variable domain (other parts from reference TRBV29-1 and TRBJ2-5): SAVISQKPSRDICQRGTSLTIQCQVDSQVTMMFWYRQQPGQSLTLIATANQGSEATYESGFVIDKFPISRPNLTFSTLTVSNMSPEDSSIYLCSSLDGYQETQYFGPGTRLLVL.

Only a few counts were recorded for this clonotype. V and J are TRBV7-9 and TRBJ2-7; D call uncertain. Deletions cut 3 bases from V and 9 bases from J, with 12 bases between. The germline CDR1 and CDR2 sequences are SEHNR and FQNEAQ (reference sequence). The CDR3 spans 12 residues. CDR3 protein: CASSFPTYRQYF. CDR3 nucleotides: TGTGCCAGCAGCTTTCCGACCTATAGGCAGTACTTC. Together with reference TRBV7-9 and TRBJ2-7, the CDR3 gives the full variable domain: DTGVSQNPRHKITKRGQNVTFRCDPISEHNRLYWYRQTLGQGPEFLTYFQNEAQLEKSRLLSDRFSAERPKGSFSTLEIQRTEQGDSAMYLCASSFPTYRQYFGPGTRLTVT.

This clonotype was picked up a small number of times. The rearrangement joins TRBV28 to TRBJ2-5; tentative D call: TRBD2 (6 bases). With 5 bases removed from V and 1 base from J, the gap between germline ends came to 14 bases. The germline gives CDR1 MDHEN, CDR2 SYDVKM. The length of the CDR3 is 15 residues. The DNA for the CDR3 is TGTGCCAGCAGTACGGACTGGGAGGCCCAAGAGACCCAGTACTTC. This gives the protein CASSTDWEAQETQYF.

This clonotype was counted a few times. The genes are TRBV6-2 or TRBV6-3 and TRBJ1-3, with 7 bases identical to TRBD1. V was pared by 10 bases and J by 0 bases, with 9 bases of the junction left unmatched. Germline loops: CDR1 MNHEY, CDR2 SVGEGT. The CDR3 is 15 residues long. CDR3 nucleotides: TGTGCCATCCGACAACAGGGGTTCTCTGGAAACACCATATATTTT. This translates into CAIRQQGFSGNTIYF.

This clonotype was picked up a small number of times. The chain couples TRBV10-3 to TRBJ2-7, with TRBD2 as a possible D gene (6 bases). Germline assignment: CDR1 ENHRY and CDR2 SYGVKD. CDR3 length: 11 residues. Trimming took off 8 bases at V and 3 bases at J, with 8 bases between the two ends. The CDR3 region has the DNA TGTGCCATCGGAGGGAGCTACGAGCAGTACTTC. Amino acids: CAIGGSYEQYF.

This clonotype occurred a few times. The chain uses TRBV5-1 and TRBJ1-1; D gene unclear. Germline-derived CDR1 and CDR2 are SGHRS and YFSETQ. V lost 0 bases to trimming and J lost 0 bases, with 6 bases between them. The length of the CDR3 is 14 residues. For the CDR3, the DNA is TGCGCCAGCAGCTTGGAAGTCCTGAACACTGAAGCTTTCTTT. This codes for CASSLEVLNTEAFF.

This clonotype was detected ten times or more. This chain links TRBV7-9 with TRBJ2-3, with D hard to call. The CDR3 loop spans 13 amino acids. V was trimmed by 2 bases and J by 4 bases, leaving 7 bases between them. From germline, CDR1 is SEHNR and CDR2 FQNEAQ (reference sequence). The CDR3 sequence: CASSLIGPDTQYF. CDR3 coding DNA: TGTGCCAGCAGCTTAATCGGTCCAGATACGCAGTATTTT. Complete variable domain (other parts from reference TRBV7-9 and TRBJ2-3): DTGVSQNPRHKITKRGQNVTFRCDPISEHNRLYWYRQTLGQGPEFLTYFQNEAQLEKSRLLSDRFSAERPKGSFSTLEIQRTEQGDSAMYLCASSLIGPDTQYFGPGTRLTVL.

This clonotype came up a few times. CDR3: CASSSGATQYF. The CDR3 DNA sequence: TGTGCCAGCAGTTCAGGGGCGACCCAGTACTTC. The chain combines TRBV28 with TRBJ2-5, with a possible D match to TRBD1 (6 bases). Germline values: CDR1 MDHEN, CDR2 SYDVKM. V was shortened by 4 bases and J by 7 bases, with 7 bases between the two germline ends. The length of the CDR3 is 11 residues.

This clonotype was picked up many times. This rearrangement joins TRBV3-1 to TRBJ2-3, with no clear D. Germline CDR1 reads LGHDT; CDR2 reads YNNKEL (reference sequence). The CDR3 sequence is 13 residues long. V was shortened by 0 bases and J by 5 bases, with 6 bases between the two germline ends. The CDR3: CASSQDGVDTQYF. The CDR3 DNA follows: TGTGCCAGCAGCCAAGATGGGGTAGATACGCAGTATTTT.

Many counts were recorded for this clonotype. As DNA, the CDR3 is TGTGCCAGCAGCCTCCGACAGGGCCAGAACACTGAAGCTTTCTTT. This gives the protein CASSLRQGQNTEAFF. This chain connects TRBV7-8 to TRBJ1-1; TRBD1 agrees at 7 bases. CDR1 is SGHVS and CDR2 is FQNEAQ in the germline V gene. The CDR3 has 15 amino acids. J was trimmed by 1 base and V by 5 bases; bases with no gene match: 7.

V usage is TRBV19 and J usage is TRBJ1-2; no clear D. Trimming removed 5 bases from V and 2 bases from J, with 12 bases in between. Looked up from germline, CDR1 is LNHDA and CDR2 is SQIVND (reference sequence). The CDR3 is 14 amino acids. The CDR3 DNA follows: TGTGCCAGTAGTCCGACTACAGACAACTATGGCTACACCTTC. It specifies CASSPTTDNYGYTF.

This clonotype was detected a few times. The V call is TRBV25-1, the J call TRBJ1-1; D call uncertain. This CDR3 region has 14 residues. Germline assignment: CDR1 MGHDK and CDR2 SYGVNS. V lost 0 bases and J lost 8, with 13 bases in between. The CDR3 loop is CASSEYSSPPEAFF. CDR3 in DNA: TGTGCCAGCAGTGAATATAGTTCCCCACCCGAAGCTTTCTTT.

This clonotype was seen repeatedly, ten times or more. This rearrangement joins TRBV12-3 or TRBV12-4 to TRBJ1-2; TRBD1 agrees at 9 bases. CDR3 length: 12 residues. V lost 8 bases and J lost 8; bases outside the gene matches: 6. For the CDR3, the DNA is TGTGCCAGCCTGCGGGGGACAGGGGGCTACACCTTC. Its protein is CASLRGTGGYTF.